This T cell receptor (beta chain) was captured in a study of T cell clonality in common variable immunodeficiency. Study results and limitations: Common variable immunodeficiency TCR beta sequences reportedly had fewer deletions and N-nucleotide insertions.

Comments on this clone: No antigen is known for it.

Clones were sequenced by immunoSEQ multiplex PCR, and TCRdb holds only the in-frame ones, with some missing. Recorded here are 10,000 to 12,000 clones, none singletons. What was sequenced was peripheral blood mononuclear cells. The source of this sequence is a human donor with common variable immunodeficiency.

The CDR3 sequence: CASSEVAGVGGYTF. CDR3 DNA, as far as it was read: TGTGCCAGCAGTGAAGTCGCAGGGGTCGGAGGC. This chain uses TRBV6-1 with TRBJ1-2; weak D call: TRBD1 (6 bases). With the read ending 3 residues before the CDR3 end, the germline J gene is used to fill in that end. Germline V gives CDR1 MNHNS, CDR2 SASEGT. The CDR3 consists of 14 residues.